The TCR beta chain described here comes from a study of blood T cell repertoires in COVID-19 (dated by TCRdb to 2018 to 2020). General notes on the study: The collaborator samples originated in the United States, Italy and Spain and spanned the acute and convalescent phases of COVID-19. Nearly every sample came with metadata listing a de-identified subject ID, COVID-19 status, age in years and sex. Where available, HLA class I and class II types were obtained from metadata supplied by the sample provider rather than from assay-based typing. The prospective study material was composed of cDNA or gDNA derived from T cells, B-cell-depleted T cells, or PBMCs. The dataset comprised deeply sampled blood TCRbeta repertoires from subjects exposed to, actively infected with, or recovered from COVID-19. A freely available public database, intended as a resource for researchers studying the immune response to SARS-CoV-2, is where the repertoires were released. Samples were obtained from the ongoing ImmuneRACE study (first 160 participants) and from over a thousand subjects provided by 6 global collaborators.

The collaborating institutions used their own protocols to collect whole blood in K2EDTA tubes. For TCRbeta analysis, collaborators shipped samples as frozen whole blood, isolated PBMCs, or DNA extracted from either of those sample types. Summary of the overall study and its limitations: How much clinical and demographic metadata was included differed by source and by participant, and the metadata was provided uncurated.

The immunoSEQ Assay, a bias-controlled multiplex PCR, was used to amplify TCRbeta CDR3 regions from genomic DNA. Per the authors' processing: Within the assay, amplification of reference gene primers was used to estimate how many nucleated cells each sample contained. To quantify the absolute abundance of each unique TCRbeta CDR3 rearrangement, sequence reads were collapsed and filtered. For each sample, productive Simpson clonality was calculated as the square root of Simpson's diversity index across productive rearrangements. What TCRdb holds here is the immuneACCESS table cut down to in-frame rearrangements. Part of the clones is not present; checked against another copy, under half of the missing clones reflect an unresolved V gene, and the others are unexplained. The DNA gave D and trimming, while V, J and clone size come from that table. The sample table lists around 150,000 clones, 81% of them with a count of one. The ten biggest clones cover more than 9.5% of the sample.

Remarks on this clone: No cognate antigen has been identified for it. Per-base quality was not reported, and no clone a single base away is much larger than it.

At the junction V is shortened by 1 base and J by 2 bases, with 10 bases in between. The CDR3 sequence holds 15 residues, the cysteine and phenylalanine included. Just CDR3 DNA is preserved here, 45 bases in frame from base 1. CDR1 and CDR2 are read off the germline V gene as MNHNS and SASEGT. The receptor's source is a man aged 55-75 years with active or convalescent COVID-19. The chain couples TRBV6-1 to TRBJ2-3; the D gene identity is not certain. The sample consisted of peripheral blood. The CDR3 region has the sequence CASSEVGSTTDTQYF. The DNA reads TGTGCCAGCAGTGAAGTGGGCTCTACCACAGATACGCAGTATTTT.